This T cell receptor (beta chain) was profiled in a study of beta chain features in type 1 diabetes. Per germline, CDR1 LNHDA and CDR2 SQIVND (reference sequence). Trimming stripped 7 bases from V and 1 base from J, with 10 bases between. This CDR3 comprises 14 residues. Expressed TCRB transcripts were sequenced, since all the RNA that had been isolated was reverse transcribed. The data were produced by immunoSEQ multiplex PCR, yet TCRdb's version contains in-frame clones alone and is incomplete. The sample lists 600,000 to 700,000 clones; 9.5% to 15% were seen once. The sample holds a few counts of this clone. The antigen remains undetermined. The study, taken as a whole, reports: For Type 1 diabetes patients, all four CD4+ subsets carried TCRB CDR3s that were moderately but significantly shorter.

The receptor comes from a man aged 25-45 years with type 1 diabetes. The specimen was naive CD4+ T cells from blood. The V and J genes are TRBV19 and TRBJ2-2; D remains unclear. For the CDR3, the DNA is TGTGCCAGTATGATAATGAAGAACACCGGGGAGCTGTTTTTT. Encoded protein: CASMIMKNTGELFF.